Included here is one T cell receptor (beta chain) sequence, with context. No antigen is known for it. TCRdb passed the reads through MiXCR, listing each CDR3 protein once. The sample contains about 480,000 distinct CDR3 sequences, around 35% of which appear only once. The sample belongs to a study of T cell repertoires in cytomegalovirus infection. Study at large: CMV epitopes used comprised recently identified HLA-C-restricted ones and well-studied HLA-B-restricted ones. Both a matching HLA type and CMV infection were indicated by public TCR beta signatures. The study's findings and limits: The study identified carriers of CMV plus the relevant HLA from cumulative public TCR beta family frequency. Dominating the ex vivo response were HLA-C-restricted CMV-specific TCR beta clonotypes.

This sequence was found in a human donor in good health (CMV status not recorded). Some clones in this sample may be carry-over from other donors' samples. Sequenced material: cultured PBMCs, taken from culture after CMV antigen stimulation.

As DNA, the CDR3 is TGTGCCAGCAGCCAGTCTAAGGTGAACACCGGGGAGCTGTTTTTT. It yields the protein CASSQSKVNTGELFF. The chain carries TRBV7-2 and TRBJ2-2, with D unclear. The CDR3 is 15 residues long. V was clipped by 5 bases and J by 1 base, with 11 bases between them. Germline V gene sequence: CDR1 SGHTA, CDR2 FQGNSA. The entire variable domain, with the rest obtained from reference TRBV7-2 and TRBJ2-2, is as follows: GAGVSQSPSNKVTEKGKDVELRCDPISGHTALYWYRQSLGQGLEFLIYFQGNSAPDKSGLPSDRFSAERTGGSVSTLTIQRTQQEDSAVYLCASSQSKVNTGELFFGEGSRLTVL.